The 10 T cell receptor beta chains listed next were all sequenced from one sample in a study of blood T cell dynamics during melanoma immunotherapy. Produced via immunoSEQ multiplex PCR; TCRdb's table is partial and in-frame only. The sample shows about 12,000 clones, approximately 84% of them seen only once. Documented time point: pre-treatment baseline. The specimen comprised blood, sampled from a patient treated with checkpoint blockade. The receptors originated from a human donor with melanoma.

V and J are TRBV9 and TRBJ1-1; D is unresolved. Germline V gives CDR1 SGDLS, CDR2 YYNGEE. The CDR3 contains 13 residues. Trimming cost V 0 bases and J 2 bases, with 5 bases left between them. The CDR3 coding sequence is TGTGCCAGCAGCGTAGCGACTAACACTGAAGCTTTCTTT. Its protein is CASSVATNTEAFF.

The chain joins TRBV18 to TRBJ2-2, with TRBD2 identical over 8 bases. Germline V gene sequence: CDR1 KGHSH, CDR2 LQKENI. This CDR3 has 16 amino acids. V shed 1 base and J 5 bases; nucleotides not matched to a gene: 6. The CDR3 nucleotides are TGTGCCAGCTCACCACTTGCGGGGGGTGTGACCGGGGAGCTGTTTTTT. It is translated as CASSPLAGGVTGELFF.

The gene calls are TRBV19 and TRBJ1-1, with 10 nucleotides matching TRBD1. The CDR3 runs to 15 residues. V was pared by 2 bases and J by 5 bases, with 5 bases of the junction left unmatched. Germline CDR1 reads LNHDA; CDR2 reads SQIVND (reference sequence). CDR3 in amino acids: CASSIYGTGVTEAFF. Here the CDR3 DNA reads TGTGCCAGTAGTATATACGGGACAGGGGTTACTGAAGCTTTCTTT.

The V and J genes are TRBV29-1 and TRBJ1-2, with TRBD1 as a possible D gene (5 bases). Germline-derived CDR1 and CDR2 are SQVTM and ANQGSEA. The length of the CDR3 is 16 residues. The V end lost 0 bases, the J end lost 4 bases, and 18 bases lay between the germline ends. The CDR3 region is CSVEDYQARTSYGYTF. CDR3 nucleotides: TGCAGCGTTGAAGACTATCAAGCCCGGACATCCTATGGCTACACCTTC. Full variable domain (missing parts from reference TRBV29-1 and TRBJ1-2): SAVISQKPSRDICQRGTSLTIQCQVDSQVTMMFWYRQQPGQSLTLIATANQGSEATYESGFVIDKFPISRPNLTFSTLTVSNMSPEDSSIYLCSVEDYQARTSYGYTFGSGTRLTVV.

The genes are TRBV10-3 and TRBJ2-1; 7 positions match TRBD2. CDR1 and CDR2 (germline): ENHRY, SYGVKD. Trimming at V came to 5 bases and at J to 0 bases, leaving 7 bases not matched to a gene. The CDR3 totals 16 residues. CDR3 protein: CAISSTSGASYNEQFF. The CDR3 region has the DNA TGTGCCATCAGTTCTACCAGCGGGGCCTCCTACAATGAGCAGTTCTTC.

This chain joins TRBV5-4 and TRBJ1-6; tentatively, D is TRBD1 (5 bases). Trimming cost V 4 bases and J 7 bases, with 18 bases left between them. The germline CDR1 and CDR2 sequences are SGHNT and YYREEE (reference sequence). The length of the CDR3 is 16 residues. This chain's CDR3 is CASSPDPGRANSPLHF. As DNA, the CDR3 is TGTGCCAGCAGCCCAGACCCAGGGCGAGCCAATTCACCCCTCCACTTT.

The chain is built from TRBV11-2 and TRBJ2-2; possibly TRBD2 for D (6 bases). Trimming removed 1 base from V and 4 bases from J, with 10 bases in between. Germline CDR1 is SGHAT and CDR2 is FQNNGV. The CDR3 is made up of 15 amino acids. The DNA for the CDR3 is TGTGCCAGCAGCTTAGCTGCGGGACTCACCGGGGAGCTGTTTTTT. The encoded protein is CASSLAAGLTGELFF.

The chain has TRBV27 and TRBJ2-3; D is possibly TRBD1 (5 bases). The germline gives CDR1 MNHEY, CDR2 SMNVEV (reference sequence). V lost 3 bases to trimming and J lost 9 bases, with 10 bases between them. The CDR3 sequence is 12 residues long. The CDR3 DNA reads as TGTGCCAGCAGTTTTAAAGGGGCCACGCAGTATTTT. Translation: CASSFKGATQYF.

This clone was observed a handful of times. The CDR3 nucleotides are TGTGCCAGCAGTACGGCGGGTTTTGGGAACATTCAGTACTTC. This encodes CASSTAGFGNIQYF. The genes are TRBV2 and TRBJ2-4; D perhaps matches TRBD2 (5 bases). With 5 bases removed from V and 7 bases from J, the gap between germline ends came to 15 bases. From germline, CDR1 is SNHLY and CDR2 FYNNEI. The length of the CDR3 is 14 residues.

This sequence joins TRBV28 and TRBJ2-1; 7 nucleotides agree with TRBD2. The germline V gene has CDR1 MDHEN and CDR2 SYDVKM. V shed 5 bases, J shed 6 bases, and the junction held 7 bases outside the gene matches. CDR3 size: 14 residues. The CDR3 region has the DNA TGTGCCAGCAGTCAAGGGACTATTGTCAATGAGCAGTTCTTC. The encoded protein is CASSQGTIVNEQFF.